This TCR beta chain stems from a study of memory CD4+ T cells and cytomegalovirus serostatus. At the level of the study: This sample comes from healthy Belgian adults, 9 CMV seropositive, about 23 seronegative. Overall study findings and caveats: Median bootstrapped AUC for CMV status was approximately 0.96 originally, less than 0.93 US-trained. Of under 200 reported CMV TCRbeta sequences, 65 to 85 were found in memory CD4+ repertoires.

V lost 6 bases and J lost 6; bases outside the gene matches: 6. Germline lookup yields CDR1 SGHAT and CDR2 FQNNGV. This CDR3 comprises 14 residues. In the source study's methods: Out-of-frame sequences were removed, leaving 2,204,828 distinct TCRbeta sequences. Libraries were prepared by immunoSEQ multiplex PCR; TCRdb keeps only in-frame clonotypes and omits some of them. V, J and clone size are taken as reported in that table, and D and trimming were inferred from the DNA itself. The sample contains tens of thousands of clones, 60% to 75% of which appear only once. Single viable CD3+CD4+CD8-CD45RO+ cells were sorted as the memory CD4+ T cells. This clone has only a few counts. Its antigen is not identified. Within the sample, other DNA sequences also encode this same CDR3.

Sequenced sample: memory CD4+ T cells from blood. V and J are TRBV11-2 and TRBJ2-2, with 8 bases matching TRBD1. The sequence derives from an adult in good health and CMV-seropositive. The CDR3 DNA reads TGTGCCAGCAGTCTCGGACAGGGAGCCGGGGAGCTGTTTTTT. This translates into CASSLGQGAGELFF.